The following is a TCR beta chain sequence with its context. In the authors' workflow: The authors estimated nucleated cell counts from reference gene primer amplification. Sequenced by immunoSEQ multiplex PCR; TCRdb stores in-frame clones only, minus some. The DNA gave D and trimming, while V, J and clone size come from that table. The data contain fewer than 250,000 clones, under 80% of them singletons. This sample was included in a study of blood T cell repertoires in COVID-19. Study information: Samples taken during acute and convalescent COVID-19 were collected in the United States, Italy and Spain. The cDNA or gDNA used as material had been derived from T cells, B-cell-depleted T cells, or PBMCs.

CDR3 length: 16 residues. Germline loops: CDR1 LNHDA, CDR2 SQIVND (reference sequence). The junction had 7 bases not matched to a gene; V was cut back by 7 bases and J by 0 bases. This sequence was found in a woman in her forties or fifties with acute or convalescent COVID-19. The chain employs TRBV19 and TRBJ2-1, with TRBD2 matching over 9 bases. The sequenced sample was peripheral blood. The CDR3 reads CASKTTSGSSYNEQFF. As DNA, the CDR3 is TGTGCCAGTAAGACGACTAGCGGTAGCTCCTACAATGAGCAGTTCTTC.